The TCR beta chain described here comes from a study of shared clonotypes between healthy human individuals. Study information: For every donor, three CD4 naive, three CD4 memory, two CD8 naive and one CD8 memory plates were used.

In the naive CD8 group, cells lacked CD45RO and were positively selected for CCR7, so terminally differentiated effector memory CD45RA+ cells were left out. Tens of thousands of T cell genomes, or approximately 190 ng DNA, went into the sorted-subset replicate PCRs. Sequencing used immunoSEQ multiplex PCR; TCRdb keeps in-frame clones, though not all of them. The table has around 2,000,000 clones, 85% to 95% seen once. Losses at the gene ends were 7 bases for V and 8 bases for J; bases not matched to a gene: 12. From germline, CDR1 is MDHEN and CDR2 SYDVKM. The CDR3 consists of 15 residues. The origin of this receptor is a man aged 18 to 29 in good health. Some clones in this sample may be carry-over from other donors' samples. Sequencing was performed on naive CD8+ T cells from PBMCs. The V gene is TRBV28, the J gene TRBJ1-4; 8 nucleotides agree with TRBD1. The CDR3 nucleotides are TGTGCCAGCACCCCGGCAGGGGGCAGGCGAGAAAAACTGTTTTTT. Its translation is CASTPAGGRREKLFF.